A single T cell receptor beta chain is shown here with its context. The data are from a study of blood T cell repertoires in COVID-19. Study-level information: The analysed material was cDNA or gDNA that came from T cells, B-cell-depleted T cells, or PBMCs.

The CDR3 loop spans 16 amino acids. The V gene's germline CDR1 is MGHRA and CDR2 YSYEKL. V gave up 0 bases and J gave up 4 bases, with 15 bases separating them. In the original processing: The assay estimated nucleated cells by amplifying reference gene primers. Repertoires were generated with immunoSEQ multiplex PCR, while TCRdb's copy carries only in-frame clones and drops some. Clone size and the V and J calls come from that table; the DNA yielded D and trimming. The sample records about 240,000 clones, 75% to 90% being singletons. Seattle patients were enrolled while actively infected and followed longitudinally.

The sequence was obtained from a woman older than 75 with COVID-19, enrolled during active disease. Sequenced: peripheral blood. V gene TRBV4-1 combines with J gene TRBJ1-2; unclear D gene. The CDR3 DNA follows: TGCGCCAGCAGCCAAGAGCTCGTGGGGAGCGGCTATGGCTACACCTTC. Amino acids: CASSQELVGSGYGYTF.